The following is a T cell receptor beta chain sequence with its context. Its antigen is not identified. This sample is part of a study of T cell responses to AZD1222 COVID-19 vaccine. Study-level points and caveats: After two AZD1222 doses, spike-specific TCR breadth and depth rose versus day 0. The reported proportion of spike-specific TCRs targeting unmutated variant regions was nearly half. Most donors were white British, females outnumbered males, and clonal diversity was possibly underestimated.

There are 13 residues in the CDR3. In germline, CDR1 is SGHTA, CDR2 FQGTGA. V was cut by 4 bases and J by 6 bases, with 11 bases left in between. This table comes from immunoSEQ multiplex PCR, and its TCRdb copy is limited to in-frame clones, with some not included. The repertoire holds 90,000 to 100,000 clones, with nearly 90% as singletons. The input for sequencing was peripheral blood, taken on day 0 of AZD1222 vaccination. The clonotype originates from an adult in good health. This chain joins TRBV7-3 and TRBJ2-3; tentative D call: TRBD1 (6 bases). CDR3 in amino acids: CASSYHREDTQYF. The CDR3 coding sequence is TGTGCCAGCAGCTACCACAGGGAGGATACGCAGTATTTT.